This passage covers 31 T cell receptor beta chains from one sample sequenced in a study of T cell repertoires in cytomegalovirus infection (dated by TCRdb to the late 2010s). For sequencing, an Illumina HiSeq 1500 was employed. Using fastp at Q25 and MiXCR, TCRdb reprocessed the public reads and kept productive beta chains. Rows with a matching CDR3 protein are joined into one entry that keeps the most common DNA and genes. This sample lists hundreds of thousands of distinct CDR3 sequences; 20% to 25% were detected once. The top ten clonotypes cover 6.5% to 10% of the sample. The sequencing sample was made of CD8+ T cells from PBMCs. The receptors shown here come from a human donor in good health (CMV status not recorded). Some clones in this sample may be carry-over from other donors' samples.

This clonotype was found a few times. The chain links TRBV6-2 or TRBV6-3 to TRBJ2-1; possible D gene TRBD1, 6 bases. V was trimmed by 6 bases and J by 1 base, leaving 10 bases between them. The CDR3 loop spans 14 amino acids. CDR1 is MNHEY, CDR2 SVGEGT, per germline. CDR3 coding DNA: TGTGCCAGCAGGGGGGCTGAGTCCTACAATGAGCAGTTCTTC. Protein: CASRGAESYNEQFF.

The gene calls are TRBV15 and TRBJ2-1, with D uncertain. Germline values: CDR1 LNHNV, CDR2 YYDKDF (reference sequence). The CDR3 loop spans 15 amino acids. V gave up 0 bases and J gave up 5 bases, with 11 bases separating them. Here the CDR3 DNA reads TGTGCCACCAGCAGAGATCCCCCCAGAAACAATGAGCAGTTCTTC. Its protein is CATSRDPPRNNEQFF.

The rearrangement links TRBV6-2 or TRBV6-3 to TRBJ1-6; tentatively, D is TRBD1 (6 bases). CDR1 is MNHEY and CDR2 is SVGEGT in the germline V gene. V lost 2 bases and J lost 4, with 9 bases in between. CDR3 size: 15 residues. The DNA of the CDR3 is TGTGCCAGCAGTTACAACGGACAGTATAATTCACCCCTCCACTTT. This translates into CASSYNGQYNSPLHF.

Comments on this clonotype: This may come from a read error, since a much larger clone is one base off. The chain has TRBV7-8 and TRBJ2-3; D is unresolved. V was shortened by 9 bases and J by 11 bases, with 15 bases between the two germline ends. CDR1 is SGHVS, CDR2 FQNEAQ, per germline. This CDR3 is built from 11 residues. In DNA form, the CDR3 reads TGTGCCAGTACAGCCAATGGTATGCAGTATTTT. Translation: CASTANGMQYF.

V gene TRBV6-6 combines with J gene TRBJ2-5; a weak D match, TRBD1 (6 bases). This CDR3 region has 14 residues. CDR1 is MNHNY and CDR2 is SVGAGI in the germline V gene (reference sequence). Trimming left V 2 bases short and J 5 bases short, with 12 bases between. CDR3 region: CASSYHRDKETQYF. The CDR3 DNA follows: TGTGCCAGCAGTTACCACAGGGATAAGGAGACCCAGTACTTC.

To note about this clonotype: Being one base from a much bigger clone, this may be a read error. This sequence joins TRBV12-3 or TRBV12-4 and TRBJ1-5; TRBD1 is a possible D gene (5 bases). This CDR3 comprises 18 residues. The CDR3 nucleotides read TGTGCCAACAGTTTAGCCCCTTGGGGAGGGGAGGGAAACCAGCCCCAGCATTTT. This codes for CANSLAPWGGEGNQPQHF.

The chain is built from TRBV28 and TRBJ2-5, with 8 positions matching TRBD1. The CDR3 has 13 amino acids. CDR1 is MDHEN, CDR2 SYDVKM, per germline. With V trimmed by 6 bases and J by 5 bases, 5 bases remained unmatched. DNA of the CDR3: TGTGCCAGCAGCAACAGGGGGAGGGAGACCCAGTACTTC. It translates to CASSNRGRETQYF.

The rearrangement joins TRBV5-4 to TRBJ2-2; 12 bases are shared with TRBD1. V shed 3 bases, J shed 4 bases, and the junction held 4 bases outside the gene matches. Germline CDR1 SGHNT, CDR2 YYREEE (reference sequence). The CDR3 spans 16 residues. The CDR3 spells CASSSGQGASTGELFF. CDR3 in DNA: TGTGCCAGCAGCTCGGGACAGGGGGCGAGCACCGGGGAGCTGTTTTTT.

The sample holds many counts of this clonotype. This rearrangement joins TRBV6-1 to TRBJ1-5; TRBD1 is a possible D gene (5 bases). Germline V gene sequence: CDR1 MNHNS, CDR2 SASEGT. V lost 1 base to trimming and J lost 5 bases, with 12 bases between them. This CDR3 has 15 residues. CDR3 in DNA: TGTGCCAGCAGTGAAGGAGAAGGGGTGTATCAGCCCCAGCATTTT. Protein: CASSEGEGVYQPQHF.

This clonotype was observed a few times. Written as DNA, the CDR3 is TGTGCCAGCAGCCAAGAAATAGGACAGGGCTACGAGCAGTACTTC. This gives the protein CASSQEIGQGYEQYF. The chain uses TRBV14 and TRBJ2-7; 8 positions agree with TRBD1. The CDR3 has 15 residues. The junction had 4 bases not matched to a gene; V was cut back by 0 bases and J by 3 bases. Germline assignment: CDR1 SGHDN and CDR2 FVKESK.

This clonotype was detected only a few times. This chain uses TRBV3-1 with TRBJ2-2; 7 bases match TRBD1. The CDR3 sequence is 21 residues long. The trim removed 2 bases at V and 3 bases at J, leaving 21 bases unmatched. Germline assignment: CDR1 LGHDT and CDR2 YNNKEL (reference sequence). CDR3 region: CASSQRPGQLLTLKDTGELFF. CDR3 in DNA: TGTGCCAGCAGCCAAAGACCGGGACAGCTCCTTACCTTAAAAGACACCGGGGAGCTGTTTTTT.

At least ten counts were recorded for this clonotype. This chain uses TRBV4-2 with TRBJ2-2; D remains ambiguous. The V and J ends lost 0 bases and 1 base respectively, with 9 bases between them. The CDR3 is 16 residues long. Germline V gene sequence: CDR1 LGHNA, CDR2 YNFKEQ. The CDR3 DNA reads TGTGCCAGCAGCCAAGACAGGCAAAGGAACACCGGGGAGCTGTTTTTT. Amino acid sequence: CASSQDRQRNTGELFF.

At least ten counts were recorded for this clonotype. The J gene is TRBJ2-5, the V gene TRBV28; no definite D call. This CDR3 spans 15 amino acids. CDR1 is MDHEN, CDR2 SYDVKM, per germline. V lost 5 bases and J 5 bases, leaving 18 bases between the germline ends. The CDR3 DNA sequence: TGTGCCAGCAGTCCCTTCGCGGTCTACGACGAGACCCAGTACTTC. Translated: CASSPFAVYDETQYF.

This clonotype showed up many times. This chain links TRBV7-2 with TRBJ2-3; 10 bases are a match to TRBD2. V dropped 1 base and J dropped 3; count of bases not matched to a gene: 4. CDR1 and CDR2 (germline): SGHTA, FQGNSA. The CDR3 sequence is 16 residues long. The DNA for the CDR3 is TGTGCCAGCAGCTTAGGTTCGACTAGCGGGACAGATACGCAGTATTTT. Translated, it gives CASSLGSTSGTDTQYF. The whole variable domain, remainder taken from reference TRBV7-2 and TRBJ2-3, is GAGVSQSPSNKVTEKGKDVELRCDPISGHTALYWYRQSLGQGLEFLIYFQGNSAPDKSGLPSDRFSAERTGGSVSTLTIQRTQQEDSAVYLCASSLGSTSGTDTQYFGPGTRLTVL.

The chain employs TRBV28 and TRBJ2-2, with D possibly matching TRBD2 (5 bases). This CDR3 spans 14 amino acids. Looked up from germline, CDR1 is MDHEN and CDR2 is SYDVKM. V dropped 3 bases and J dropped 5 bases, with 10 bases sitting between them. In DNA, the CDR3 is TGTGCCAGCAGTTTTAGAGGGAGAACCGGGGAGCTGTTTTTT. It specifies CASSFRGRTGELFF.

The rearrangement uses TRBV28 and TRBJ1-5; 10 nucleotides agree with TRBD1. The CDR3 is 14 residues long. V dropped 5 bases and J dropped 5; count of bases not matched to a gene: 3. CDR1 MDHEN and CDR2 SYDVKM come from the germline V gene. CDR3 in amino acids: CASSRDRGHQPQHF. For the CDR3, the DNA is TGTGCCAGCAGTCGTGACAGGGGGCATCAGCCCCAGCATTTT.

This clonotype was picked up a small number of times. The chain joins TRBV6-1 to TRBJ2-1, with 8 positions matching TRBD1. V lost 5 bases and J lost 14; bases outside the gene matches: 5. CDR1 and CDR2 (germline): MNHNS, SASEGT. This CDR3 is 11 amino acids long. Here the CDR3 reads CASSTPGQEFF. As DNA, the CDR3 is TGTGCCAGCAGTACCCCGGGACAGGAGTTCTTC.

This clonotype was counted between two and nine times. The DNA of the CDR3 is TGTGCCAGCAGTTCCCATTTCGACCGGGGGGCGGGGGAGACCCAGTACTTC. Translation gives CASSSHFDRGAGETQYF. The chain employs TRBV12-3 or TRBV12-4 and TRBJ2-5; D is perhaps TRBD2 (7 bases). The CDR3 spans 17 residues. Trimming cost V 4 bases and J 5 bases, with 23 bases left between them.

The sample holds a few counts of this clonotype. CDR3 sequence reads: CSVVGPGGTEAFF. The CDR3 coding sequence is TGCAGCGTTGTAGGTCCCGGGGGGACTGAAGCTTTCTTT. The chain has TRBV29-1 and TRBJ1-1; a weak D match, TRBD1 (5 bases). V was trimmed by 4 bases and J by 5 bases, leaving 14 bases between them. CDR1 is SQVTM and CDR2 is ANQGSEA in the germline V gene. This CDR3 is built from 13 residues.

This clonotype showed up many times. J is TRBJ2-1 and V is TRBV27; TRBD2 is a possible D gene (6 bases). Germline V gene lookup returns CDR1 MNHEY and CDR2 SMNVEV (reference sequence). CDR3 length: 14 amino acids. Trimming shortened V by 8 bases and J by 5 bases, and 16 bases separated the two germline ends. The CDR3 coding sequence is TGTGCCAGCGGCCACGGGACTGATCACAATGAGCAGTTCTTC. It codes for CASGHGTDHNEQFF.

This chain uses TRBV6-6 with TRBJ2-6; no firm D call. This CDR3 region has 12 residues. The V gene lost 6 bases and the J gene lost 4 bases, with 4 bases spanning the gap. CDR1 MNHNY and CDR2 SVGAGI come from the germline V gene (reference sequence). This CDR3 reads CASRVGANVLTF. Written as DNA, the CDR3 is TGTGCCAGCAGAGTGGGGGCCAACGTCCTGACTTTC.

This clonotype was found many times. V is TRBV7-6 and J is TRBJ1-1, with D unclear. Germline CDR1 reads SGHVS; CDR2 reads FNYEAQ. V dropped 5 bases and J dropped 0 bases, with 13 bases sitting between them. This CDR3 region has 15 residues. In nucleotides, the CDR3 is TGTGCCAGCAGCCCCCGTGAGGGAATGAACACTGAAGCTTTCTTT. The encoded protein is CASSPREGMNTEAFF.

This clonotype has just a few counts. J is TRBJ2-1 and V is TRBV6-5; TRBD2 matches at 15 bases. The germline CDR1 and CDR2 sequences are MNHEY and SVGAGI. The CDR3 spans 18 residues. J was trimmed by 7 bases and V by 1 base; bases with no gene match: 8. CDR3 loop: CASSYYGLAGGPRNEQFF. The CDR3 DNA reads TGTGCCAGCAGTTACTATGGACTAGCGGGGGGGCCTAGAAATGAGCAGTTCTTC.

This chain links TRBV12-3 or TRBV12-4 with TRBJ2-7; no reliable D call. CDR3 length equals 13 residues. Between the trimmed V and J ends, which lost 3 bases and 2 bases, there was a span of 8 bases. The CDR3 DNA reads TGTGCCAGCAGTTTTGGCATCGCCTACGAGCAGTACTTC. Its protein product is CASSFGIAYEQYF.

This clonotype was seen ten or more times. V usage is TRBV10-3 and J usage is TRBJ2-5; 9 bases align to TRBD2. Looked up from germline, CDR1 is ENHRY and CDR2 is SYGVKD. CDR3 length: 18 amino acids. V was pared by 2 bases and J by 2 bases, with 12 bases of the junction left unmatched. The CDR3 is CAISEAASGISLQETQYF. In DNA, the CDR3 is TGTGCCATCAGTGAGGCGGCTAGCGGGATTAGTCTTCAAGAGACCCAGTACTTC.

V is TRBV6-2 or TRBV6-3 and J is TRBJ1-6; D unresolved. Trimming took 0 bases from V and 10 from J, leaving 16 bases between them. Germline-derived CDR1 and CDR2 are MNHEY and SVGEGT. The CDR3 loop spans 16 amino acids. CDR3 DNA sequence: TGTGCCAGCAGTTACTCGAGGGAGGGCCTCGGCTCACCCCTCCACTTT. Translated: CASSYSREGLGSPLHF.

This clonotype was recorded at least ten times. This rearrangement joins TRBV7-8 to TRBJ2-3; 11 bases are a match to TRBD2. The CDR3 covers 16 residues. CDR1 and CDR2 (germline): SGHVS, FQNEAQ. V lost 5 bases and J lost 3; bases outside the gene matches: 7. The CDR3 loop is CASSLEGTSGTDTQYF. Written as DNA, the CDR3 is TGTGCCAGCAGCCTCGAAGGGACTAGCGGAACAGATACGCAGTATTTT.

This clonotype appeared a few times. The genes are TRBV28 and TRBJ2-7, with D unresolved. CDR1 is MDHEN, CDR2 SYDVKM, per germline. V lost 3 bases, J lost 2 bases, and 8 bases lay in between. The CDR3 runs 13 residues. CDR3 amino acids: CASSFTRTYEQYV. Here the CDR3 DNA reads TGTGCCAGCAGTTTCACCCGGACCTACGAGCAGTACGTC.

This clonotype was seen repeatedly, ten times or more. The chain couples TRBV7-9 to TRBJ2-1, with 9 bases matching TRBD2. CDR1 is SEHNR, CDR2 FQNEAQ, per germline (reference sequence). The CDR3 is 16 residues long. The ends lost 1 base at V and 7 bases at J; junction bases unmatched: 8. CDR3 in DNA: TGTGCCAGCAGCTTAGAGGCGGGACTAGCAAAGAATGAGCAGTTCTTC. It encodes CASSLEAGLAKNEQFF.

This clonotype has a handful of counts. This chain links TRBV4-3 with TRBJ1-2; D is unclear. This CDR3 spans 15 amino acids. V was cut by 0 bases and J by 4 bases, with 12 bases left in between. Germline lookup yields CDR1 LGHNA and CDR2 YSLEER. The CDR3 DNA reads as TGCGCCAGCAGCCAAGATACAGACGTTCGCTATGGCTACACCTTC. Its protein is CASSQDTDVRYGYTF.

This clonotype was seen a few times. The rearrangement uses TRBV6-2 or TRBV6-3 and TRBJ1-2, with a tentative D call TRBD1 (5 bases). The V gene's germline CDR1 is MNHEY and CDR2 SVGEGT. Trimming took off 2 bases at V and 4 bases at J, with 8 bases between the two ends. The CDR3 runs to 13 residues. For the CDR3, the DNA is TGTGCCAGCAGTTACCCGGGGCTCTATGGCTACACCTTC. This gives the protein CASSYPGLYGYTF.